This is a list of T cell receptor beta chains from one sample in a study of T cell responses to AZD1222 COVID-19 vaccine. Sequenced by immunoSEQ multiplex PCR; TCRdb stores in-frame clones only, minus some. Altogether roughly 43,000 clones are present, around three quarters being singletons, with the ten largest covering about 20%. The material was peripheral blood, obtained 28 days after the second dose of the MenACWY control vaccine. The receptors originated from an adult who received the MenACWY meningococcal vaccine as a control. CDR3s include the opening cysteine and the closing phenylalanine or tryptophan. A D gene is named only where the DNA matches it firmly. Clone size is stated in some rows and not others, as once, few, many or a class when expanded.

size	V	length	J	D	DNA	CDR3
few	TRBV3-1/TRBV3-2	16	TRBJ1-3	-	TGTGCCAGCAGCCAAGATCTGTCCAGGGCTGGAAACACCATATATTTT	CASSQDLSRAGNTIYF
-	TRBV21-1	16	TRBJ2-1	-	TGTGCCAGCAGCAAATCACGGACTAGCGGGAAATACGAGCAGTTCTTC	CASSKSRTSGKYEQFF
-	TRBV27	12	TRBJ1-1	TRBD1	TGTGCCACCGCGACAGGGGCGGGAAAGGCTTTCTTT	CATATGAGKAFF
few	TRBV2	15	TRBJ1-4	TRBD1	TGTGCCAGCAGTGAAAGAAGGGGGCAGGTTGAAAAACTGTTTTTT	CASSERRGQVEKLFF
-	TRBV12-5	15	TRBJ2-3	TRBD2	TGTGCTAGTGGTTTAGGGCTAGCGGGAGGGGATACGCAGTATTTT	CASGLGLAGGDTQYF
-	TRBV28	15	TRBJ1-3	-	TGTGCCAGCATCCGATGGGGACTCTCTGGAAACACCATATATTTT	CASIRWGLSGNTIYF
once	TRBV5-1	17	TRBJ1-6	TRBD1	TGCGCCAGCAGCTCGGGACAGCCAAGCTCCTATAATTCACCCCTCCACTTT	CASSSGQPSSYNSPLHF
few	TRBV6-6	15	TRBJ1-1	-	TGTGCCAGCAGTTACTCGTTCTTGGGGGACACTGAAGCTTTCTTT	CASSYSFLGDTEAFF
few	TRBV18	15	TRBJ1-1	-	TGTGCCAGCTCACCACCGGAGACATTGAACACTGAAGCTTTCTTT	CASSPPETLNTEAFF
-	TRBV7-2	16	TRBJ2-7	TRBD2	TGTGCCAGCAGCTTAGCGGGGACTAGCGGCCACTACGAGCAGTACTTC	CASSLAGTSGHYEQYF
-	TRBV15	18	TRBJ2-2	-	TGTGCCACCAGCAGAGATGGGTCGGGGGCCAGGGCGACCGGGGAGCTGTTTTTT	CATSRDGSGARATGELFF
-	TRBV2	15	TRBJ2-1	-	TGTGCCAGCAGTGAAAGGGGGGTCCCCGGGTATGAGCAGTTCTTC	CASSERGVPGYEQFF
few	TRBV12-3/TRBV12-4	13	TRBJ1-1	-	TGTGCCAGCAGTTTACAGGGGAACACTGAAGCTTTCTTT	CASSLQGNTEAFF
many	TRBV3-1/TRBV3-2	17	TRBJ2-2	TRBD2	TGTGCCAGCAGCTTAAGGACTAGCGGGAGAAGTACCGGGGAGCTGTTTTTT	CASSLRTSGRSTGELFF
-	TRBV10-3	13	TRBJ1-1	-	TGTGCCATCCGGACGGACCTGAACACTGAAGCTTTCTTT	CAIRTDLNTEAFF
medium-sized	TRBV2	12	TRBJ1-1	-	TGTGCCAGCGAAGGGGTCGACACTGAAGCTTTCTTT	CASEGVDTEAFF
-	TRBV28	15	TRBJ1-5	-	TGTGCCAGCAGTCCAAGCGGGACACTAAATCAGCCCCAGCATTTT	CASSPSGTLNQPQHF
-	TRBV14	16	TRBJ2-1	TRBD2	TGTGCCAGCAGCCAAGTGCTAGCGGGAATATACAATGAGCAGTTCTTC	CASSQVLAGIYNEQFF
-	TRBV6-6	16	TRBJ1-3	-	TGTGCCAGCAGTGCCGGAGGGGGAACCTCTGGAAACACCATATATTTT	CASSAGGGTSGNTIYF
-	TRBV5-1	15	TRBJ2-7	TRBD2	TGCGCCAGCAGACCTACTAGCGATCCATCCTACGAGCAGTACTTC	CASRPTSDPSYEQYF
-	TRBV18	17	TRBJ2-1	-	TGTGCCAGCTCACCCCCACTCAGGGAGAACTCCTACAATGAGCAGTTCTTC	CASSPPLRENSYNEQFF
-	TRBV10-2	16	TRBJ2-1	-	TGCGCCAGCAGTGAGTCTGGGCTAGCACCCTACAATGAGCAGTTCTTC	CASSESGLAPYNEQFF
-	TRBV5-5	13	TRBJ1-1	-	TGTGCCAGCACCCCCGTAGGGAGGACTGAAGCTTTCTTT	CASTPVGRTEAFF
few	TRBV30	15	TRBJ2-5	-	TGTGCCTGGAGTGGAGGTTTTGGGGGACAAGAGACCCAGTACTTC	CAWSGGFGGQETQYF
-	TRBV5-1	15	TRBJ2-7	-	TGCGCCAGCAGCTTGGGAGATCCTCCCTCCTACGAGCAGTACTTC	CASSLGDPPSYEQYF
medium-sized	TRBV15	16	TRBJ1-2	-	TGTGCCACCAGCAGAGAGCCCACCGGGGGGAACTATGGCTACACCTTC	CATSREPTGGNYGYTF
-	TRBV2	10	TRBJ2-5	-	TGTGCCAGCGCCCAAGAGACCCAGTACTTC	CASAQETQYF
-	TRBV2	14	TRBJ2-1	TRBD1	TGTGCCAGCACCTCCGGGACAGGTGAGAATGAGCAGTTCTTC	CASTSGTGENEQFF
-	TRBV27	13	TRBJ1-2	TRBD1	TGTGCCAGCAGTCCGACAGGGAACTATGGCTACACCTTC	CASSPTGNYGYTF
-	TRBV6-5	12	TRBJ1-4	-	TGTGCCGCCCGGGACACTAATGAAAAACTGTTTTTT	CAARDTNEKLFF
once	TRBV5-1	14	TRBJ1-2	TRBD1	TGCGCCAGCAGCTTGACAGGGGGCGGATGGGGCTACACCTTC	CASSLTGGGWGYTF
-	TRBV15	12	TRBJ2-1	-	TGTGTTCTTAGCGCAGAGGGGGGTGAGCAGTTCTTC	CVLSAEGGEQFF
-	TRBV20-1	13	TRBJ1-3	TRBD1	TGCAGTGCTAGTCGAGGACAGGGGAACACCATATATTTT	CSASRGQGNTIYF
few	TRBV27	15	TRBJ1-5	-	TGTGCCAGCAGTGCAGGAGTTTATAGCAATCAGCCCCAGCATTTT	CASSAGVYSNQPQHF
-	TRBV27	16	TRBJ1-4	-	TGTGCCAGCAGTTCAGCTAGGCAGGGGACTAATGAAAAACTGTTTTTT	CASSSARQGTNEKLFF
-	TRBV19	16	TRBJ1-5	TRBD1	TGTGCCAGTAGTAACACCTGGACAGGTGGGAAGCAGCCCCAGCATTTT	CASSNTWTGGKQPQHF
-	TRBV5-1	11	TRBJ2-5	TRBD1	TGCGCTTCTACAGGGGTTGAGACCCAGTACTTC	CASTGVETQYF
-	TRBV11-2	14	TRBJ2-7	TRBD2	TGTGCCAACAGCTTAGCGGGAGGTATGAACGAGCAGTACTTC	CANSLAGGMNEQYF
-	TRBV18	13	TRBJ1-1	-	TGTGCCAGCTCACCAGCGGCAGCCGATGAAGCTTTCTTT	CASSPAAADEAFF
-	TRBV9	13	TRBJ2-5	-	TGTGCCAGCAGCGTAGATAGTGGAGAGACCCAGTACTTC	CASSVDSGETQYF
-	TRBV9	14	TRBJ2-3	TRBD2	TGTGCCAGCAGCGGGAAGCGGGAGAGAGATACGCAGTATTTT	CASSGKRERDTQYF
once	TRBV6-5	14	TRBJ1-1	-	TGTGCCAGCAGTCTCGGGTGGGGGGCCACTGAAGCTTTCTTT	CASSLGWGATEAFF
-	TRBV6-5	13	TRBJ2-7	-	TGTGCCAGCAGTTACTCGAACAGGGACGAGCAGTACTTC	CASSYSNRDEQYF
-	TRBV10-2	13	TRBJ1-4	-	TGCGCCAGCAGTGAAGGGGGGGATGAAAAACTGTTTTTT	CASSEGGDEKLFF
-	TRBV28	12	TRBJ1-6	-	TGTGCCAGCAGCCTTGACAGATCACCCCTCCACTTT	CASSLDRSPLHF
-	TRBV15	14	TRBJ1-5	-	TGTGCCACCAGCAGATGGGACCGAAATCAGCCCCAGCATTTT	CATSRWDRNQPQHF
-	TRBV6-5	15	TRBJ1-4	TRBD1	TGTGCCAGCAGTCTTCGACAGGGGGAATTTGAAAAACTGTTTTTT	CASSLRQGEFEKLFF
-	TRBV18	15	TRBJ1-3	TRBD1	TGTGCCAGCTCACCCCAGACAGGGACAGGAAACACCATATATTTT	CASSPQTGTGNTIYF
-	TRBV9	15	TRBJ2-5	TRBD2	TGTGCCAGCAGCGTTACTAGCGGGTTTCAAGAGACCCAGTACTTC	CASSVTSGFQETQYF
-	TRBV28	14	TRBJ1-3	-	TGTGCCAGCAGTTTTTGGGGCTCTGGAAACACCATATATTTT	CASSFWGSGNTIYF
-	TRBV30	15	TRBJ1-5	-	TGTGCCTGGAGTTCCGCGGGAGGGGTTAGTCAGCCCCAGCATTTT	CAWSSAGGVSQPQHF
-	TRBV10-2	14	TRBJ1-5	-	TGCGCCAGCAGTGAGTGGGGGGCGGGGCAGCCCCAGCATTTT	CASSEWGAGQPQHF
-	TRBV19	13	TRBJ2-2	-	TGTGCCAGTAGATACGACAACACCGGGGAGCTGTTTTTT	CASRYDNTGELFF
-	TRBV5-1	15	TRBJ1-1	TRBD1	TGCGCCAGCAGCCACACGACAGGGGTGAACACTGAAGCTTTCTTT	CASSHTTGVNTEAFF